A selection of T cell receptor beta chains follows, all from one sample in a study of shared clonotypes between healthy human individuals. This table comes from immunoSEQ multiplex PCR, and its TCRdb copy is limited to in-frame clones, with some not included. The sample shows approximately 2.3 million clones, 85% to 95% of them seen only once. The sample consisted of naive CD4+ T cells from PBMCs. The receptor source for this set is a man between 18 and 29 years old in good health. Some clones in this sample may be carry-over from other donors' samples. The CDR3 runs from the conserved cysteine through the conserved F or W. A D gene is named only where the DNA matches it firmly. Some rows mark clone size as missing; the rest say once, few, many or name a class of expanded clone.

V	size	J	D	DNA	CDR3
TRBV5-1	.	TRBJ2-1	.	TGCGCCAGCAGCACAACCTCAGGGGATGCGGTCAATGAGCAGTTCTTC	CASSTTSGDAVNEQFF
TRBV6-5	.	TRBJ1-1	.	TGTGCCAGCAGTTACTCTGTGAACACTGAAGCTTTCTTT	CASSYSVNTEAFF
TRBV19	.	TRBJ1-3	.	TGTGCCAGTAGTAGCGCCGGTGGGCCCGGAAACACCATATATTTT	CASSSAGGPGNTIYF
TRBV7-6	.	TRBJ1-4	.	TGTGCCAGCAGCTTCCCGGGACGCACTGAAAAACTGTTTTTT	CASSFPGRTEKLFF
TRBV5-1	.	TRBJ2-3	.	TGCGCCAGCAGCCGGATGGCACAGGGCGGCACAGATACGCAGTATTTT	CASSRMAQGGTDTQYF
TRBV25-1	.	TRBJ2-2	.	TGTGCCAGCAGTGAATCCTTCCGGGGGCCCGGGGAGCTGTTTTTT	CASSESFRGPGELFF
TRBV5-6	.	TRBJ2-7	.	TGTGCCAGCAGCGCCTCCTACGAGCAGTACTTC	CASSASYEQYF
TRBV6-1	.	TRBJ2-7	.	TGTGCCAGCAGTCCAGCGGTTCTCTTGTACGAGCAGTACTTC	CASSPAVLLYEQYF
TRBV5-1	.	TRBJ1-3	.	TGCGCCAGCAGCTTGGCCTGGGGACGGGAAGAACGCTCTGGAAACACCATATATTTT	CASSLAWGREERSGNTIYF
TRBV6-6	.	TRBJ1-1	.	TGTGCCAGCACCGACTCGGTGGGTACTGAAGCTTTCTTT	CASTDSVGTEAFF
TRBV5-8	.	TRBJ2-7	.	TGTGCCAGCAGCCCACTAGTCTCCTACGAGCAGTACTTC	CASSPLVSYEQYF
TRBV28	few	TRBJ1-1	TRBD1	TGTGCCAGCAGTTTGACAGGGATCACTGAAGCTTTCTTT	CASSLTGITEAFF
TRBV2	.	TRBJ1-5	TRBD1	TGTGCCAGCGAAAGGACAGGGGGCAATCAGCCCCAGCATTTT	CASERTGGNQPQHF
TRBV7-3	few	TRBJ2-2	.	TGTGCCAGCAGCTTAGGGACACTGAACACCGGGGAGCTGTTTTTT	CASSLGTLNTGELFF
TRBV7-9	.	TRBJ2-1	TRBD1	TGTGCCAGCAGCGACATCGGACAGGACAATGAGCAGTTCTTC	CASSDIGQDNEQFF
TRBV4-2	.	TRBJ2-5	.	TGTGCCAGCAGCCAAGGAGAACAGGAGCGGTGGGAGACCCAGTACTTC	CASSQGEQERWETQYF
TRBV28	.	TRBJ2-2	.	TGTGCCAGCAGGCAGGGAGTGAGGTGGGGGGCCGGGGAGCTGTTTTTT	CASRQGVRWGAGELFF
TRBV19	once	TRBJ2-5	.	TGTGCCAGTAGTATGTGGACTACGAGGGAGACCCAGTACTTC	CASSMWTTRETQYF
TRBV18	.	TRBJ1-5	TRBD1	TGTGCCAGCTCACCGGGACAGGGTGATGTTGAAAGGAATCAGCCCCAGCATTTT	CASSPGQGDVERNQPQHF
TRBV6-6	.	TRBJ1-2	TRBD1	TGTGCCAGCAGACAGGGGGTTATATATGGCTACACCTTC	CASRQGVIYGYTF
TRBV28	.	TRBJ1-1	.	TGTGCCAGCAGTCGACCCGGGAGCCCCACTGAAGCTTTCTTT	CASSRPGSPTEAFF
TRBV6-1	.	TRBJ1-1	.	TGTGCCAGCAGGACAACAGGGATGGGTGAAGCTTTCTTT	CASRTTGMGEAFF
TRBV7-6	.	TRBJ1-4	.	TGTGCCAGCAGCTTACTGCAGGGTGCTAATGAAAAACTGTTTTTT	CASSLLQGANEKLFF
TRBV5-6	once	TRBJ2-4	TRBD2	TGTGCCAGCAGCTTGTTTGGGGTAGCGGGAGATTCCAAAAACATTCAGTACTTC	CASSLFGVAGDSKNIQYF
TRBV5-1	.	TRBJ2-7	.	TGCGCCAGCAGCTCAGAACCGGACAGTTTCTACGAGCAGTACTTC	CASSSEPDSFYEQYF
TRBV28	.	TRBJ2-7	.	TGTGCCAGCAGTCAATCCTACGAGCAGTACTTC	CASSQSYEQYF
TRBV30	.	TRBJ2-5	.	TGTGCCTGGAGTGCCTTCCGGGTAGAGACCCAGTACTTC	CAWSAFRVETQYF
TRBV6-6	.	TRBJ2-7	.	TGTGCCAGCAGTTACTCGCAGGGATCCTACGAGCAGTACTTC	CASSYSQGSYEQYF
TRBV7-2	.	TRBJ1-2	.	TGTGCCAGCAGCTTATACCAAGGGGGCTACACCTTC	CASSLYQGGYTF
TRBV9	.	TRBJ2-3	TRBD2	TGTGCCAGCAGCGAGACTAGCGCGTACACAGATACGCAGTATTTT	CASSETSAYTDTQYF
TRBV28	.	TRBJ1-1	.	TGTGCCAGCAGTTTGCCGGGACTTCTGAACCCTGAAGCTTTCTTT	CASSLPGLLNPEAFF
TRBV9	.	TRBJ2-3	.	TGTGCCAGCAGCGTAGTTCGGACGGATACGCAGTATTTT	CASSVVRTDTQYF
TRBV7-3	.	TRBJ2-5	TRBD2	TGTGCCAGCAGCTTAGGGGCGGGGGAAGAGACCCAGTACTTC	CASSLGAGEETQYF
TRBV6-5	.	TRBJ2-5	.	TGTGCCAGCACCCTCGGCGGGCAAGAGACCCAGTACTTC	CASTLGGQETQYF
TRBV10-3	once	TRBJ2-1	.	TGTGCCATCCTTGACACCCGGGCCGATGAGCAGTTCTTC	CAILDTRADEQFF
TRBV5-1	.	TRBJ2-1	TRBD2	TGCGCCAGCAGCTTAGCTCCGGGACTAGCGGGAGTAGGGAATGAGCAGTTCTTC	CASSLAPGLAGVGNEQFF
TRBV28	.	TRBJ2-7	TRBD1	TGTGCCAGCAGCTCAACAGGGGGCAGGCTCTACGAGCAGTACTTC	CASSSTGGRLYEQYF